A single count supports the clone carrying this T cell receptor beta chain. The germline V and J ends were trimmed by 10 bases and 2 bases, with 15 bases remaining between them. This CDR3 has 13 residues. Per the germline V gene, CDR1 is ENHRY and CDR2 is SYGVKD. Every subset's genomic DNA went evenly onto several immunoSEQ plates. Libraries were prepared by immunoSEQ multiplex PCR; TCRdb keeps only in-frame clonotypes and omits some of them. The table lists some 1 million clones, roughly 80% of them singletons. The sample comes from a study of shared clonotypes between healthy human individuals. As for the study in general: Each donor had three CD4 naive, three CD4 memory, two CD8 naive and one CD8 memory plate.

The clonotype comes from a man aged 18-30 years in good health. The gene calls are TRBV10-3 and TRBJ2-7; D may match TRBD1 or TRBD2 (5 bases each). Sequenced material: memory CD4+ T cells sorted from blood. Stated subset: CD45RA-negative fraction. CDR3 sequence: CATGPSVTYEQYF. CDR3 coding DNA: TGTGCCACGGGACCTTCAGTCACCTACGAGCAGTACTTC.